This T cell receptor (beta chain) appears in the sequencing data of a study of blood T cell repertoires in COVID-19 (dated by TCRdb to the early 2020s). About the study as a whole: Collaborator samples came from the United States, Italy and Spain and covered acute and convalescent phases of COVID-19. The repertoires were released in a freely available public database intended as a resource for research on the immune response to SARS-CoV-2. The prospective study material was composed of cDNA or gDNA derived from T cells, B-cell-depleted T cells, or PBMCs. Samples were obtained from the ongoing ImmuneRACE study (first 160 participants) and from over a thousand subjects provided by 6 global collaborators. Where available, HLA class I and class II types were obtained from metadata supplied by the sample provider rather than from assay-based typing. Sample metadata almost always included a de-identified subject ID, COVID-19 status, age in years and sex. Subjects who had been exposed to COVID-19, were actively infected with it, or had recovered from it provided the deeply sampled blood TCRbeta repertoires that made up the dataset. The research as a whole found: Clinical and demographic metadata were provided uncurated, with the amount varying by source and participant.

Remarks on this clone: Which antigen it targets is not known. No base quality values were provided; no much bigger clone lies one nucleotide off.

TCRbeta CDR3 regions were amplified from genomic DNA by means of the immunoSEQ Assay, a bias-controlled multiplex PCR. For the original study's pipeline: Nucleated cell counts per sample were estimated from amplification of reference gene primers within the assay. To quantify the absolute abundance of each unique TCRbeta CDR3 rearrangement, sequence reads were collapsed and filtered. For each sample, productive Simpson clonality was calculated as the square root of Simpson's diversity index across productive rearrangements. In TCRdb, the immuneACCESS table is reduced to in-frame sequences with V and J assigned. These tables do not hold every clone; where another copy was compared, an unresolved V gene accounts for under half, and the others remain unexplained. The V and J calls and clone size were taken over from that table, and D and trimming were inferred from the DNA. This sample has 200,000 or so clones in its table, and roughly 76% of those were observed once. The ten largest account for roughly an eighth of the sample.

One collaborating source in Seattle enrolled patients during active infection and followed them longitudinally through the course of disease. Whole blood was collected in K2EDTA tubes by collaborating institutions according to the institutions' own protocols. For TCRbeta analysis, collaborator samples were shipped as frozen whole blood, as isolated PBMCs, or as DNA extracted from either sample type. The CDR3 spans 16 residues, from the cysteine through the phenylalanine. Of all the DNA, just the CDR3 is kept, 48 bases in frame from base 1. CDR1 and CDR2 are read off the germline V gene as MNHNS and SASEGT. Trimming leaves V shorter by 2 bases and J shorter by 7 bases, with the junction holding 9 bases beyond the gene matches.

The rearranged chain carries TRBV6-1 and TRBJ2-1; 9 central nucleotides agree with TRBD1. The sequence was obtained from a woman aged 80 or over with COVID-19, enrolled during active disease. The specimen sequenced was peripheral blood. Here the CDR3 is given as CASSEFGTGFGNEQFF. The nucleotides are TGTGCCAGCAGTGAATTCGGGACAGGGTTTGGGAATGAGCAGTTCTTC.